These T cell receptor beta chains were read from a single sample in a study of spatial heterogeneity in lung cancer. MiXCR, applied by TCRdb to the 5' RACE reads, yields one record per CDR3 protein. This sample has 25,000 or so distinct CDR3 sequences; 4.5% to 5.5% occur once, and the top ten carry more than 4.5%. The sequencing used PBMCs, collected at surgery. The receptors originated from a male donor with early-stage non-small cell lung cancer. CDR3s include the opening cysteine and the closing phenylalanine or tryptophan. Each record gives: clone size, J gene, D gene, V gene, CDR3 protein, CDR3 DNA. D genes are given only for firm matches. Where a row states a size, it is once, few, many or the class of an expanded clone; other rows omit it.

many	TRBJ1-6	-	TRBV27	CASSEGFYNSPLHF	TGTGCCAGCAGTGAGGGTTTTTATAATTCACCCCTCCACTTT
many	TRBJ1-1	TRBD1	TRBV5-1	CASTGTERGEAFF	TGCGCCAGCACCGGGACAGAAAGGGGGGAAGCTTTCTTT
many	TRBJ2-2	-	TRBV20-1	CSADRQANTGELFF	TGCAGTGCCGATAGGCAGGCGAACACCGGGGAGCTGTTTTTT
many	TRBJ1-4	TRBD1	TRBV5-4	CASSQTGETNEKLFF	TGTGCCAGCAGCCAGACAGGGGAGACAAATGAAAAACTGTTTTTT
many	TRBJ1-4	-	TRBV2	CASTRGGAEKLFF	TGTGCCAGCACCCGCGGGGGGGCTGAAAAACTGTTTTTT
-	TRBJ2-5	-	TRBV12-2	CASRSVPILAGRRETQYF	TGTGCAAGTCGCTCAGTCCCGATACTAGCGGGAAGGCGAGAGACCCAGTACTTC
-	TRBJ2-2	-	TRBV11-3	CASSLGGAGYTGKLFF	TGTGCCAGCAGCTTAGGGGGAGCAGGCTACACCGGGAAGCTGTTTTTT
many	TRBJ2-3	-	TRBV5-1	CASSPLLEDTQYF	TGCGCCAGCAGCCCCCTGCTTGAAGATACGCAGTATTTT
many	TRBJ2-2	-	TRBV5-1	CASSLVAENTGELFF	TGCGCCAGCAGCTTGGTGGCAGAGAACACCGGGGAGCTGTTTTTT
many	TRBJ2-1	-	TRBV2	CASTMAPSSYNEQFF	TGTGCCAGCACTATGGCCCCAAGCTCCTACAATGAGCAGTTCTTC
many	TRBJ2-7	TRBD1	TRBV29-1	CSVRGQDSSYEQYF	TGCAGCGTTAGGGGACAGGATAGCTCCTACGAGCAGTACTTC
many	TRBJ2-1	TRBD2	TRBV5-1	CASSSLVAGGPQFF	TGCGCCAGCAGCTCATTGGTAGCGGGGGGGCCACAGTTCTTC
many	TRBJ1-2	TRBD1	TRBV6-5	CASSPGGSVYGYTF	TGTGCCAGCAGCCCAGGGGGCAGTGTCTATGGCTACACCTTC
many	TRBJ2-5	-	TRBV14	CASGKSFRETQYF	TGTGCCAGCGGAAAGTCCTTTAGGGAGACCCAGTACTTC
many	TRBJ2-7	TRBD2	TRBV5-1	CASSDVAGGYEQYF	TGCGCCAGCAGCGACGTTGCGGGGGGCTACGAGCAGTACTTC
many	TRBJ2-1	-	TRBV11-2	CASSVGRLNNEQFF	TGTGCCAGCAGCGTCGGACGTCTTAACAATGAGCAGTTCTTC
medium-sized	TRBJ1-4	-	TRBV7-9	CASSFFTTNEKLFF	TGTGCCAGCAGCTTTTTCACAACTAATGAAAAACTGTTTTTT
many	TRBJ2-7	TRBD1	TRBV29-1	CSVGDRVHEQYF	TGCAGCGTTGGGGACAGGGTACACGAGCAGTACTTC
-	TRBJ2-1	TRBD2	TRBV6-1	CASSELAGGFNEQFF	TGTGCCAGCAGTGAACTAGCGGGGGGGTTCAATGAGCAGTTCTTC
many	TRBJ2-5	-	TRBV7-2	CASSLAGAPETQYF	TGTGCCAGCAGCTTAGCCGGGGCACCAGAGACCCAGTACTTC
many	TRBJ2-1	-	TRBV28	CASSVGTALYNEQFF	TGTGCCAGCAGTGTTGGGACGGCGCTCTACAATGAGCAGTTCTTC
many	TRBJ1-2	TRBD1	TRBV10-3	CAIFGQGYGYTF	TGTGCCATCTTCGGACAGGGTTATGGCTACACCTTC
many	TRBJ2-7	TRBD2	TRBV6-1	CASSGLAGAYEQYF	TGTGCCAGCAGTGGACTAGCGGGGGCCTACGAGCAGTACTTC
many	TRBJ1-4	TRBD1	TRBV20-1	CSARPRGREKLFF	TGCAGTGCGCGCCCCAGGGGGCGAGAAAAACTGTTTTTT
many	TRBJ2-3	-	TRBV12-3/TRBV12-4	CASSLGPFTDTQYF	TGTGCCAGCAGTTTGGGCCCTTTCACAGATACGCAGTATTTT
many	TRBJ2-1	TRBD2	TRBV20-1	CSAPTSGTQFF	TGCAGTGCTCCGACTAGCGGGACGCAGTTCTTC
once	TRBJ1-4	TRBD1	TRBV28	CASSKYGQGNTPNEKLFF	TGTGCCAGCAGCAAATACGGACAGGGAAATACGCCTAATGAAAAACTGTTTTTT
many	TRBJ2-7	-	TRBV3-1	CASSPPGSRSYEQYF	TGTGCCAGCAGCCCCCCAGGGTCAAGATCTTACGAGCAGTACTTC
many	TRBJ2-6	-	TRBV20-1	CSARNTGTRGANVLTF	TGCAGTGCTAGAAACACAGGAACCCGTGGGGCCAACGTCCTGACTTTC
many	TRBJ1-5	-	TRBV30	CAWSAGGGMPQHF	TGTGCCTGGAGTGCTGGGGGAGGCATGCCCCAGCATTTT
many	TRBJ2-7	-	TRBV6-4	CASSDPRWGPYEQYF	TGTGCCAGCAGTGATCCCCGGTGGGGTCCCTACGAGCAGTACTTC
-	TRBJ2-7	-	TRBV20-1	CSARDFEQASQYF	TGCAGTGCTAGAGATTTTGAGCAGGCCTCGCAGTACTTC
few	TRBJ1-2	-	TRBV28	CASSLGITYGYTF	TGTGCCAGCAGTTTAGGAATTACCTATGGCTACACCTTC
many	TRBJ2-1	TRBD2	TRBV2	CASSRRGLGDNEQFF	TGTGCCAGCAGCCGACGGGGACTAGGGGACAATGAGCAGTTCTTC
many	TRBJ2-4	-	TRBV6-5	CASSSGVLAKNIQYF	TGTGCCAGCAGTTCAGGGGTCCTAGCCAAAAACATTCAGTACTTC
few	TRBJ2-2	TRBD1	TRBV18	CASSPLRTGTNTGELFF	TGTGCCAGCTCACCTCTAAGGACAGGGACGAACACCGGGGAGCTGTTTTTT
few	TRBJ2-3	TRBD2	TRBV6-5	CASNGLAGGADTQYF	TGTGCCAGCAACGGACTAGCGGGGGGGGCAGATACGCAGTATTTT
few	TRBJ2-5	-	TRBV7-2	CASSLGSRQETQYF	TGTGCCAGCAGCTTAGGTTCCCGGCAAGAGACCCAGTACTTC
many	TRBJ2-5	-	TRBV7-2	CASSPARAQETQYF	TGTGCCAGCAGCCCAGCGAGGGCCCAAGAGACCCAGTACTTC
many	TRBJ2-7	-	TRBV20-1	CSARGGAARYEQYF	TGCAGTGCTAGAGGTGGAGCGGCCAGATACGAGCAGTACTTC
many	TRBJ2-7	TRBD2	TRBV28	CASSFGGGRAYEQYF	TGTGCCAGCAGTTTCGGGGGCGGGAGGGCCTACGAGCAGTACTTC
many	TRBJ2-7	TRBD2	TRBV20-1	CSARDLRLAGGPSSYEQYF	TGCAGTGCTAGAGATCTACGACTAGCGGGGGGGCCCAGCTCCTACGAGCAGTACTTC
many	TRBJ2-2	TRBD2	TRBV3-1	CASSQRTSAGGELFF	TGTGCCAGCAGCCAAAGGACTAGCGCGGGCGGGGAGCTGTTTTTT
many	TRBJ2-7	TRBD1	TRBV28	CASRTGHEQYF	TGTGCCAGCCGGACAGGGCACGAGCAGTACTTC
many	TRBJ1-1	-	TRBV3-1	CASSPRGQYMNTEAFF	TGTGCCAGCAGTCCCAGGGGCCAGTACATGAACACTGAAGCTTTCTTT
few	TRBJ2-4	-	TRBV12-3/TRBV12-4	CASSQLAPPNKNIQYF	TGTGCCAGCAGTCAACTAGCTCCACCTAATAAAAACATTCAGTACTTC